This paragraph covers one T cell receptor (beta chain) sequence. The antigen is unknown. This CDR3 comprises 14 residues. With V trimmed by 4 bases and J by 2 bases, 4 bases remained unmatched. Looked up from germline, CDR1 is KGHSH and CDR2 is LQKENI. Full-length variable regions came from constant-region reverse primers plus semi-nested Nested Universal Primer A PCR. TCRdb passed the 5' RACE reads through MiXCR, listing each CDR3 protein once. The repertoire includes roughly 6,000 distinct CDR3 sequences, roughly three fifths of them detected once, and approximately 4.1% sits in the top ten. Study observations and caveats: In terms of TCR gene usage, tumor memory CD4+ T cells clustered together with blood and lymph node memory CD4+ cells, as well as with lymph node naive CD4+ cells. Tumor Treg TCRs overlapped most with tumor naive CD4+ cells.

CD4+CD45RO+CD25- cells were isolated as memory CD4+ T cells. This receptor was obtained from a female donor with breast cancer. The gene calls are TRBV18 and TRBJ2-7, with 8 bases that match TRBD1. The material sequenced was tumor-infiltrating memory CD4+ T cells sorted from the breast tumor. The subset denotes: memory CD4+ T cells, CD4+CD45RO+CD25-. The CDR3 DNA reads as TGTGCCAGCTCACTCCGACAGGGGCCCTACGAGCAGTACTTC. Its translation: CASSLRQGPYEQYF.